The TCR beta chain described here comes from a study of T cell responses to AZD1222 COVID-19 vaccine. Study-wide results and limits: Donor demographics were predominantly white British with a female majority; clonal diversity may be underestimated. No repertoire was sampled before or during the peak T cell response, only after it. Increased Spike-specific TCR breadth and depth were observed after two AZD1222 doses.

The V gene lost 0 bases and the J gene lost 1 base, with 3 bases spanning the gap. Germline V gene data show CDR1 as SGHDN and CDR2 as FVKESK. The length of the CDR3 is 13 residues. Libraries were prepared by immunoSEQ multiplex PCR; TCRdb keeps only in-frame clonotypes and omits some of them. The table shows more than 150,000 clones, with 85% to 90% occurring only once. This clone was detected once. Antigen: not known. Here the sequenced sample was peripheral blood, taken on day 0 of AZD1222 vaccination. The chain uses TRBV14 and TRBJ1-2; D unresolved. This receptor was identified in an adult in good health. CDR3 protein: CASSQDINYGYTF. The CDR3 region has the DNA TGTGCCAGCAGCCAAGATATTAACTATGGCTACACCTTC.